A single sample gave rise to the 17 T cell receptor beta chains below, sequenced in a study of T cell responses to AZD1222 COVID-19 vaccine. Libraries were prepared by immunoSEQ multiplex PCR; TCRdb keeps only in-frame clonotypes and omits some of them. This sample has around 140,000 clones; 80% to 90% occur once, and the top ten carry 5% to 5.5%. The starting material was peripheral blood, obtained on day 0 of AZD1222 vaccination. The origin of the receptors is an adult in good health.

The chain recombines TRBV28 with TRBJ1-3, with unresolved D. This CDR3 comprises 15 residues. Trimming took 4 bases from V and 0 from J, leaving 10 bases between them. Germline lookup yields CDR1 MDHEN and CDR2 SYDVKM. The CDR3 region is CASSSDYNSGNTIYF. The CDR3 DNA reads as TGTGCCAGCAGTTCCGACTATAACTCTGGAAACACCATATATTTT.

V is TRBV9 and J is TRBJ1-1; tentatively, D is TRBD1 (6 bases). V gave up 0 bases and J gave up 7 bases, with 13 bases separating them. CDR1 is SGDLS, CDR2 YYNGEE, per germline. The CDR3 has 14 residues. The CDR3 loop reads CASSVGTANLEAFF. As DNA, the CDR3 is TGTGCCAGCAGCGTAGGGACAGCCAATCTTGAAGCTTTCTTT.

The chain joins TRBV6-2 or TRBV6-3 to TRBJ2-7, with D possibly being TRBD2 (5 bases). V dropped 2 bases and J dropped 3 bases, with 8 bases sitting between them. Germline values: CDR1 MNHEY, CDR2 SVGEGT. The CDR3 runs to 13 residues. Here the CDR3 reads CASSYVGGYEQYF. CDR3 in DNA: TGTGCCAGCAGTTACGTAGGAGGCTACGAGCAGTACTTC.

The J gene is TRBJ2-1, the V gene TRBV6-5, with 7 bases that match TRBD2. V was clipped by 7 bases and J by 6 bases; unmatched bases: 12. The CDR3 contains 15 residues. The V gene's germline CDR1 is MNHEY and CDR2 SVGAGI. The CDR3, as DNA: TGTGCCAGCAAATTCTCGGGGGGAGGGCGCAATGAGCAGTTCTTC. Protein sequence: CASKFSGGGRNEQFF.

The chain uses TRBV30 and TRBJ1-3, with D possibly matching TRBD1 (5 bases). The V end was cut by 2 bases, the J end by 4 bases, with 12 bases between. Germline CDR1 GTSNPN, CDR2 SVGIG (reference sequence). There are 14 residues in the CDR3. DNA for the CDR3: TGTGCCTGGAGTATCTCCTCAGGGGGAAACACCATATATTTT. Translation: CAWSISSGGNTIYF.

This chain joins TRBV29-1 and TRBJ2-5; unclear D gene. V shed 7 bases and J shed 0 bases, with 9 bases lying between them. Per the germline V gene, CDR1 is SQVTM and CDR2 is ANQGSEA. The CDR3 loop spans 12 amino acids. In DNA, the CDR3 is TGCAGCGGCCGGACGGACCAAGAGACCCAGTACTTC. This codes for CSGRTDQETQYF.

This clone was seen a single time. The V gene is TRBV6-6, the J gene TRBJ1-4, with D unclear. Germline CDR1 MNHNY, CDR2 SVGAGI (reference sequence). Trimming took 6 bases from V and 0 from J, leaving 5 bases between them. This CDR3 region has 13 residues. The CDR3 sequence is CASRDTTNEKLFF. The CDR3 DNA sequence: TGTGCCAGCAGGGATACAACTAATGAAAAACTGTTTTTT.

The chain joins TRBV12-5 to TRBJ2-1; 7 bases fit TRBD2. The germline CDR1 and CDR2 sequences are LGHNT and FRNRAP. V shed 2 bases, J shed 10 bases, and the junction held 14 bases outside the gene matches. The CDR3 totals 16 residues. The CDR3, as DNA: TGTGCTAGTGGTTTGCTACCTAGCGGACCCTTAGGCGAGCAGTTCTTC. Protein: CASGLLPSGPLGEQFF.

The gene calls are TRBV27 and TRBJ1-2; 10 positions match TRBD1. After removal of 6 bases from V and 8 bases from J, the junction contained 12 bases not matched to a gene. The CDR3 sequence is 15 residues long. Germline values: CDR1 MNHEY, CDR2 SMNVEV (reference sequence). CDR3 coding DNA: TGTGCCAGCAGCAACTTACCGGGACAGGGGTGGGGCTACACCTTC. It is translated as CASSNLPGQGWGYTF.

The V and J genes are TRBV9 and TRBJ2-7, with a weak D call TRBD2 (5 bases). Looked up from germline, CDR1 is SGDLS and CDR2 is YYNGEE. The ends were cut back, 4 bases at V and 5 bases at J, with 16 bases in the middle. This CDR3 region has 14 residues. CDR3 DNA: TGTGCCAGCAGCCCTCAGTGGGGAGTCCACGAGCAGTACTTC. It specifies CASSPQWGVHEQYF. Supplemented by reference TRBV9 and TRBJ2-7, the full variable domain reads DSGVTQTPKHLITATGQRVTLRCSPRSGDLSVYWYQQSLDQGLQFLIQYYNGEERAKGNILERFSAQQFPDLHSELNLSSLELGDSALYFCASSPQWGVHEQYFGPGTRLTVT.

This clone was observed a single time. The genes are TRBV6-2 or TRBV6-3 and TRBJ1-5, with D uncertain. Per the germline V gene, CDR1 is MNHEY and CDR2 is SVGEGT. The CDR3 runs to 12 residues. Trimming removed 6 bases from V and 3 bases from J, with 6 bases in between. CDR3 bases: TGTGCCAGCAGCCGCCCCAATCAGCCCCAGCATTTT. Translation: CASSRPNQPQHF.

CDR3 amino acids: CASSLGQSNSPLHF. The CDR3 DNA sequence: TGTGCCAGCAGTCTTGGACAGTCGAATTCACCCCTCCACTTT. V is TRBV27 and J is TRBJ1-6; a possible D gene is TRBD1 (6 bases). Germline V gives CDR1 MNHEY, CDR2 SMNVEV (reference sequence). Trimming took off 5 bases at V and 7 bases at J, with 12 bases between the two ends. The length of the CDR3 is 14 residues.

The rearrangement uses TRBV10-1 and TRBJ2-1; possible D gene TRBD1, 6 bases. CDR1 and CDR2 from the germline V gene are WNHNN and SYGVQD (reference sequence). The length of the CDR3 is 15 residues. The V end was cut by 6 bases, the J end by 6 bases, with 18 bases between. CDR3: CASRLIPGQGNEQFF. The CDR3 region has the DNA TGCGCCAGCAGATTGATACCGGGACAAGGCAATGAGCAGTTCTTC.

The chain uses TRBV28 and TRBJ1-2; 8 nucleotides line up with TRBD1. This CDR3 region has 13 residues. Trimming at V came to 7 bases and at J to 8 bases, leaving 9 bases not matched to a gene. CDR1 and CDR2 (germline): MDHEN, SYDVKM. The CDR3 spells CASTPTGAWGYTF. DNA for the CDR3: TGTGCCAGCACCCCGACAGGGGCTTGGGGCTACACCTTC.

The chain joins TRBV9 to TRBJ1-2; TRBD1 is a possible D gene (6 bases). The length of the CDR3 is 18 residues. The V and J ends lost 3 bases and 0 bases respectively, with 21 bases between them. Germline CDR1 reads SGDLS; CDR2 reads YYNGEE. The CDR3 is CASSALGQTYRTNYGYTF. In DNA form, the CDR3 reads TGTGCCAGCAGCGCCTTAGGACAGACCTACCGGACTAACTATGGCTACACCTTC.

The J gene is TRBJ2-1, the V gene TRBV12-3 or TRBV12-4; D is possibly TRBD1 (5 bases). With 2 bases removed from V and 9 bases from J, the gap between germline ends came to 11 bases. The CDR3 length is 13 residues. The CDR3 DNA follows: TGTGCCAGCAGTTTAAGGGGATCCGGTGAGCAGTTCTTC. It yields the protein CASSLRGSGEQFF.

The V call is TRBV19, the J call TRBJ2-7, with 11 nucleotides matching TRBD2. The germline V gene has CDR1 LNHDA and CDR2 SQIVND (reference sequence). The CDR3 sequence is 14 residues long. With V trimmed by 4 bases and J by 2 bases, 1 base remained unmatched. The CDR3 sequence: CASSTLAGAYEQYF. The CDR3 nucleotides read TGTGCCAGTAGTACACTAGCGGGGGCCTACGAGCAGTACTTC.